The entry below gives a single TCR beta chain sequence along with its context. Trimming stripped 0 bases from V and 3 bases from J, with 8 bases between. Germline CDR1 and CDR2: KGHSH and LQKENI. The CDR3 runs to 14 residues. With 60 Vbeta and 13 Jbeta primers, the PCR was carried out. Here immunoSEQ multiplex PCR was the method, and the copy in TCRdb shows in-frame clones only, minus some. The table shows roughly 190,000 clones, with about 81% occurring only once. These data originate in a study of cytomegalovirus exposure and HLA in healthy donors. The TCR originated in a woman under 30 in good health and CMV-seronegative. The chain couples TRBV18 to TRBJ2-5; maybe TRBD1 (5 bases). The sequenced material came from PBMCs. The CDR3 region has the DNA TGTGCCAGCTCACCACCCTCACAGGAAGAGACCCAGTACTTC. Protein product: CASSPPSQEETQYF.